A selection of T cell receptor beta chains follows, all from one sample in a study of regulatory T cells in long-lasting Graves disease. TCRdb redid the calling of the multiplex PCR reads with MiXCR, one entry per CDR3 protein. The table has hundreds of thousands of distinct CDR3 sequences, less than 25% seen once. The specimen was peripheral blood mononuclear cells (PBMCs), collected when the disease was refractory, from a patient treated with antithyroid drugs. These receptor sequences come from a female donor with Graves disease. CDR3s leave out the opening cysteine and the closing phenylalanine or tryptophan. Fields, in order: CDR3 protein, J gene, V gene.

ASALQGANVLT TRBJ2-6 TRBV19
ASGVLGNTEAF TRBJ1-1 TRBV5-1
AISDTGTGGQPQH TRBJ1-5 TRBV10-3
ASSSGLAGGGRPYNEQF TRBJ2-1 TRBV28
ASSEGLRNEQF TRBJ2-1 TRBV9
ASREGHLAGYT TRBJ1-2 TRBV19
ASSKTGGRQPQH TRBJ1-5 TRBV28
ASSLTGQGAENEQF TRBJ2-1 TRBV28
AISTDYEQY TRBJ2-7 TRBV10-3
ASSQGQGVTDTQY TRBJ2-3 TRBV28
ASSLDLGGGALSEKLF TRBJ1-4 TRBV11-2
ASSLEGRAGYEQY TRBJ2-7 TRBV11-2
SVGRNEQF TRBJ2-1 TRBV29-1
ASTDRPPWEVSPLH TRBJ1-6 TRBV2
AWSAFRTEGKSGYT TRBJ1-2 TRBV30
SAFRTGPTGELF TRBJ2-2 TRBV20-1
ASSLSPGTANTGELF TRBJ2-2 TRBV27
ASSPGISVEGAGELF TRBJ1-4 TRBV5-8
ASSPRLAVTYEQY TRBJ2-7 TRBV4-1
ASLLGGSSYEQY TRBJ2-7 TRBV28
ASSSSTRGSNSPLH TRBJ1-6 TRBV7-2
ASSYSVGNEQY TRBJ2-7 TRBV6-5
ASRRPYSGKNSYNEQF TRBJ2-1 TRBV6-1
ASSEDLAGDYEQY TRBJ2-7 TRBV2
ASRPQGTSIQSEQF TRBJ2-1 TRBV2
ASSLAVGGRKETQY TRBJ2-5 TRBV5-1
ANSLSGGRETQY TRBJ2-5 TRBV7-9
ASTRTSGEQY TRBJ2-7 TRBV6-1
ASSRGQGAPVNEQF TRBJ2-1 TRBV27
ASSLTPLAGGRYEQY TRBJ2-7 TRBV3-1
AWSTWRGTGEQY TRBJ2-7 TRBV30
ASSIGLNYGYT TRBJ1-2 TRBV5-5
ASSYEWGSTEAF TRBJ1-1 TRBV6-2/TRBV6-3
SFNRAGGIETQY TRBJ2-5 TRBV20-1
SARDGTSNYGYT TRBJ1-2 TRBV20-1
SARDVANGSYEQY TRBJ2-7 TRBV20-1
ASSLSGGASLH TRBJ1-6 TRBV7-9
ASSLLFGTGETQY TRBJ2-5 TRBV7-2